This paragraph covers one TCR beta chain sequence. The data originate from a study of blood T cells in healthy people across ages. J lost 10 bases, V lost 4 bases, and 12 bases had no gene match. There are 15 residues in the CDR3. Through a sample-barcoded 5' primer and a J-beta primer mix, a second PCR was run for roughly 6 to 12 cycles. MiXCR was run by TCRdb on the 5' RACE reads, yielding one entry per CDR3 protein. This table has 850,000 to 1,000,000 distinct CDR3 sequences, around 49% appearing once. Material for sequencing was blood. The receptor comes from a man aged 25 to 45 in good health. This chain uses TRBV12-3 or TRBV12-4 with TRBJ2-7; 11 nucleotides line up with TRBD2. The CDR3 DNA follows: TGTGCCAGCAGTTCTAGCGGGGGGACATCTTCTACCCAGTACTTC. Protein sequence: CASSSSGGTSSTQYF.